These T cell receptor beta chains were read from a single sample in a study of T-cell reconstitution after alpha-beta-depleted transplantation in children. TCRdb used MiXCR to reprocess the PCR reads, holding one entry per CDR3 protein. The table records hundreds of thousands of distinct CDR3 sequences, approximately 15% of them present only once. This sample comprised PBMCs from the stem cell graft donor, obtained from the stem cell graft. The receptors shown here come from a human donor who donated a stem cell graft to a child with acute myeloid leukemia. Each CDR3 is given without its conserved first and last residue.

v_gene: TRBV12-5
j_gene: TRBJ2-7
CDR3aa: ASGLVDHREQY

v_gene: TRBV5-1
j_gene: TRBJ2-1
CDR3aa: ASSSGTGYRNEQF

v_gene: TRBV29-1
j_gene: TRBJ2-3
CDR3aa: SVKPYGAGGTDTQY

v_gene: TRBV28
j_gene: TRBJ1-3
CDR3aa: ASSLGGQAGNTIY

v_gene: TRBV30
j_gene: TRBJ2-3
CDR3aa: AWSVQGDTQY

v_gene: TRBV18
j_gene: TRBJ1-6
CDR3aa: ASSPGRDSPLH

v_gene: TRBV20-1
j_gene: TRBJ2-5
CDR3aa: SASPEGTQY

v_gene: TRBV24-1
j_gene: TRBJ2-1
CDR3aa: ATSDSPIRGGRNEQF

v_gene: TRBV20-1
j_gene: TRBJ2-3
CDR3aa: SARDIRDGKRDTQY

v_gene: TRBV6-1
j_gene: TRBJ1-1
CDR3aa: ASSEAVRGAEAF

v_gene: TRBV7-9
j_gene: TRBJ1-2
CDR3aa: ASSPRTGTNYGYT

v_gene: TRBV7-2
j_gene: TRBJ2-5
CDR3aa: ASSSRSWGETQY